Each of the 21 T cell receptor beta chains below was sequenced from the same sample in a study of TIL therapy for anti-PD-1-resistant metastatic lung cancer. Sequencing used immunoSEQ v3. Clones were read by immunoSEQ multiplex PCR, and TCRdb kept only the in-frame ones, dropping some. The sample holds approximately 95,000 clones, approximately 65% seen once. Time point noted: pre-treatment sample, taken before nivolumab and TIL therapy. Tumor tissue came from excised metastases, mostly pleural nodules or supraclavicular lymph nodes. The sequencing here drew on tumor tissue, taken at baseline. The source is a person between 25 and 79 years old with non-small cell lung cancer.

V gene TRBV9 combines with J gene TRBJ2-2, with D uncertain. Germline CDR1 reads SGDLS; CDR2 reads YYNGEE. The V end lost 4 bases, the J end lost 3 bases, and 4 bases lay between the germline ends. The CDR3 has 12 amino acids. This CDR3 reads CASSPDTGELFF. The CDR3 nucleotides read TGTGCCAGCAGCCCAGACACCGGGGAGCTGTTTTTT.

The V and J genes are TRBV6-5 and TRBJ2-5, with D possibly being TRBD2 (6 bases). This CDR3 has 14 residues. The V gene's germline CDR1 is MNHEY and CDR2 SVGAGI. Trimming removed 6 bases from V and 4 bases from J, with 15 bases in between. The CDR3 coding sequence is TGTGCCAGCAGCGCCACTAGCATCCGAGAGACCCAGTACTTC. Protein: CASSATSIRETQYF.

The CDR3 protein is CATRQWGARSREQFF. The DNA of the CDR3 is TGTGCCACTAGACAATGGGGAGCCCGGAGCCGTGAGCAGTTCTTC. V is TRBV5-6 and J is TRBJ2-1; D perhaps matches TRBD2 (5 bases). The germline gives CDR1 SGHDT, CDR2 YYEEEE. Trimming cost V 9 bases and J 9 bases, with 25 bases left between them. CDR3 size: 15 residues.

The chain links TRBV7-9 to TRBJ1-6; D is unclear. The CDR3 totals 14 residues. V was cut by 5 bases and J by 7 bases, with 12 bases left in between. CDR1 SEHNR and CDR2 FQNEAQ come from the germline V gene (reference sequence). As DNA, the CDR3 is TGTGCCAGCAGCCCCTCCGGGCCCAATTCACCCCTCCACTTT. Its translation is CASSPSGPNSPLHF.

The chain employs TRBV7-3 and TRBJ2-7; D might be TRBD1 or TRBD2, each matching 5 bases. V dropped 0 bases and J dropped 3 bases, with 12 bases sitting between them. CDR1 is SGHTA and CDR2 is FQGTGA in the germline V gene. The CDR3 loop spans 15 amino acids. CDR3: CASSLTSGPYYEQYF. Written as DNA, the CDR3 is TGTGCCAGCAGCTTAACCTCGGGACCTTACTACGAGCAGTACTTC.

V gene TRBV2 combines with J gene TRBJ1-4; tentatively, D is TRBD1 (6 bases). This CDR3 has 15 residues. Trimming took 2 bases from V and 4 from J, leaving 11 bases between them. Germline CDR1 and CDR2: SNHLY and FYNNEI. The CDR3 region is CASSEWGANNEKLFF. In DNA, the CDR3 is TGTGCCAGCAGTGAATGGGGGGCTAATAATGAAAAACTGTTTTTT.

V gene TRBV28 combines with J gene TRBJ2-5, with 11 bases aligning to TRBD2. V gave up 7 bases and J gave up 7 bases; unmatched junction bases: 8. CDR3 length equals 14 residues. Per germline, CDR1 MDHEN and CDR2 SYDVKM. The CDR3 loop reads CASIGLAGLGTQYF. CDR3 DNA: TGTGCCAGCATAGGACTAGCGGGCCTCGGGACCCAGTACTTC.

CDR3 protein: CASTPGAHRGPDGYTF. Written as DNA, the CDR3 is TGTGCCAGCACCCCCGGCGCGCACAGGGGGCCGGATGGCTACACCTTC. The chain combines TRBV11-1 with TRBJ1-2; 9 bases match TRBD1. The CDR3 is made up of 16 amino acids. V gave up 7 bases and J gave up 6 bases; unmatched junction bases: 15. Germline assignment: CDR1 SGHAT and CDR2 FQDESV (reference sequence).

The J gene is TRBJ2-7, the V gene TRBV15; D is possibly TRBD1 or TRBD2 (5 bases each). The CDR3 is made up of 16 amino acids. Trimming pared 7 bases from V and 7 bases from J, leaving 26 bases between. Germline values: CDR1 LNHNV, CDR2 YYDKDF (reference sequence). CDR3 sequence: CATNSFPGQGTGEQYF. CDR3 bases: TGTGCCACCAACTCCTTCCCGGGGCAAGGGACGGGAGAGCAGTACTTC.

A few counts support this clone. The chain couples TRBV5-4 to TRBJ2-2; D is perhaps TRBD1 or TRBD2 (5 bases each). This CDR3 is 12 amino acids long. The germline V and J ends were trimmed by 9 bases and 7 bases, with 13 bases remaining between them. In germline, CDR1 is SGHNT, CDR2 YYREEE (reference sequence). CDR3 coding DNA: TGTGCCACCTCCAGGGACGTCGGGGAGCTGTTTTTT. Residues: CATSRDVGELFF.

The chain recombines TRBV2 with TRBJ1-2; TRBD1 aligns across 7 bases. V dropped 6 bases and J dropped 2; count of bases not matched to a gene: 3. The CDR3 has 13 residues. Germline CDR1 SNHLY, CDR2 FYNNEI. The CDR3 loop reads CASRRQGNYGYTF. CDR3 DNA sequence: TGTGCCAGCAGGAGACAGGGAAACTATGGCTACACCTTC.

The chain joins TRBV7-9 to TRBJ2-2, with 8 bases lining up with TRBD1. Germline CDR1 is SEHNR and CDR2 is FQNEAQ (reference sequence). V dropped 6 bases and J dropped 1; count of bases not matched to a gene: 4. The CDR3 consists of 15 residues. The CDR3 DNA sequence: TGTGCCAGCAGTTCCGGGACAGGGAACACCGGGGAGCTGTTTTTT. Amino acids: CASSSGTGNTGELFF.

The chain is built from TRBV5-4 and TRBJ2-3; 7 positions match TRBD2. Per the germline V gene, CDR1 is SGHNT and CDR2 is YYREEE (reference sequence). V dropped 0 bases and J dropped 3; count of bases not matched to a gene: 4. This CDR3 comprises 15 residues. In DNA form, the CDR3 reads TGTGCCAGCAGCTTGGCGGGGGGAAGAACAGATACGCAGTATTTT. Residues: CASSLAGGRTDTQYF.

Notes on this clone: The same CDR3 can be traced to other DNA sequences in this sample. The rearrangement uses TRBV5-1 and TRBJ1-4, with D unclear. The CDR3 is 14 amino acids. CDR1 SGHRS and CDR2 YFSETQ come from the germline V gene. Trimming removed 2 bases from V and 0 bases from J, with 5 bases in between. The CDR3 here is CASSLAATNEKLFF. CDR3 bases: TGCGCCAGCAGCTTAGCCGCAACTAATGAAAAACTGTTTTTT.

This clone was seen only a few times. The V call is TRBV7-2, the J call TRBJ1-1; D gene uncertain. V lost 5 bases, J lost 1 base, and 8 bases lay in between. The length of the CDR3 is 13 residues. Per germline, CDR1 SGHTA and CDR2 FQGNSA. The DNA for the CDR3 is TGTGCCAGCAGCAAAGCAGGGAACACTGAAGCTTTCTTT. This translates into CASSKAGNTEAFF. The whole variable domain, filled in from reference TRBV7-2 and TRBJ1-1, reads GAGVSQSPSNKVTEKGKDVELRCDPISGHTALYWYRQSLGQGLEFLIYFQGNSAPDKSGLPSDRFSAERTGGSVSTLTIQRTQQEDSAVYLCASSKAGNTEAFFGQGTRLTVV.

The chain uses TRBV11-2 and TRBJ2-7; TRBD2 matches 7 bases. Germline V gene data show CDR1 as SGHAT and CDR2 as FQNNGV. This CDR3 is 14 amino acids long. With V trimmed by 6 bases and J by 2 bases, 7 bases remained unmatched. The CDR3 region has the DNA TGTGCCAGCAGTTCCGGACTAGTTGCCTACGAGCAGTACTTC. This gives the protein CASSSGLVAYEQYF.

This chain uses TRBV7-2 with TRBJ2-5, with 10 bases identical to TRBD2. Germline CDR1 reads SGHTA; CDR2 reads FQGNSA. V lost 1 base, J lost 4 bases, and 6 bases stayed unmatched. The CDR3 contains 16 residues. CDR3 residues: CASSLVASGSGETQYF. The CDR3 nucleotides read TGTGCCAGCAGCTTAGTGGCTAGCGGGAGTGGAGAGACCCAGTACTTC.

The chain couples TRBV3-1 (or the pseudogene TRBV3-2) to TRBJ1-5; possibly TRBD1 for D (6 bases). Per germline, CDR1 LGHDT and CDR2 YNNKEL (reference sequence). V was shortened by 5 bases and J by 5 bases, with 16 bases between the two germline ends. This CDR3 comprises 15 residues. The CDR3 DNA sequence: TGTGCCAGCAGCGCCCAGGGGAGGCTGGATCAGCCCCAGCATTTT. Translation gives CASSAQGRLDQPQHF.

CDR3 sequence: CASGSSYNSPLHF. The DNA for the CDR3 is TGTGCCAGTGGCAGCTCCTATAATTCACCCCTCCACTTT. V gene TRBV3-1 (or the pseudogene TRBV3-2) combines with J gene TRBJ1-6; no clear D. CDR1 LGHDT and CDR2 YNNKEL come from the germline V gene (reference sequence). The CDR3 has 13 amino acids. V gave up 9 bases and J gave up 0 bases, with 6 bases separating them.

V and J are TRBV28 and TRBJ1-2; D is unresolved. CDR3 length equals 15 residues. V lost 3 bases and J 6 bases, leaving 17 bases between the germline ends. The germline gives CDR1 MDHEN, CDR2 SYDVKM. CDR3 sequence reads: CASSFPLVLDHGYTF. The CDR3 DNA sequence: TGTGCCAGCAGTTTCCCTCTTGTACTTGACCATGGCTACACCTTC.

CDR3 loop: CASNSPPGTSGSYEQYF. The CDR3 nucleotides are TGTGCCAGCAATTCGCCGCCCGGGACTAGCGGCTCCTACGAGCAGTACTTC. The V and J genes are TRBV28 and TRBJ2-7; 11 bases map to TRBD2. The CDR3 length is 17 residues. The germline V gene has CDR1 MDHEN and CDR2 SYDVKM. The trim removed 7 bases at V and 0 bases at J, leaving 11 bases unmatched.